What follows are 8 T cell receptor beta chains derived from one specimen sequenced in a study of blood T cell repertoires in COVID-19. Generated by immunoSEQ multiplex PCR, the TCRdb table keeps only in-frame clones and is missing some. The sample comprises approximately 320,000 clones, over 75% of which are singletons, and around 7.2% rests with the top ten. Material: peripheral blood. These receptor sequences come from a human donor in a cohort sampled during active COVID-19.

V and J are TRBV7-9 and TRBJ2-3, with 10 bases aligning to TRBD2. CDR3 length equals 14 residues. Looked up from germline, CDR1 is SEHNR and CDR2 is FQNEAQ (reference sequence). The ends lost 8 bases at V and 11 bases at J; junction bases unmatched: 13. The CDR3 is CASRSSGGALVQYF. DNA of the CDR3: TGTGCCAGCCGCTCGAGCGGGGGGGCCTTGGTGCAGTATTTT.

This chain uses TRBV18 with TRBJ2-7, with D possibly being TRBD1 (6 bases). This CDR3 has 17 amino acids. CDR1 is KGHSH and CDR2 is LQKENI in the germline V gene. V lost 3 bases, J lost 5 bases, and 23 bases lay in between. DNA for the CDR3: TGTGCCAGCTCACCGTTACCCCCACAGGGTGTTAACGACGAGCAGTACTTC. Protein: CASSPLPPQGVNDEQYF.

The chain employs TRBV18 and TRBJ1-1; 9 nucleotides align to TRBD1. In germline, CDR1 is KGHSH, CDR2 LQKENI. The CDR3 contains 15 residues. Germline trimming cut 2 bases from V and 4 bases from J; bases unmatched to any gene: 5. The CDR3 DNA reads as TGTGCCAGCTCACCAGATGGACAGGGGTTCACTGAAGCTTTCTTT. It yields the protein CASSPDGQGFTEAFF.

CDR3 protein: CASSPEPLNPADTQYF. The CDR3, as DNA: TGCGCCAGCAGCCCGGAGCCTTTGAACCCGGCAGATACGCAGTATTTT. J is TRBJ2-3 and V is TRBV5-1; D is unresolved. The CDR3 covers 16 residues. Trimming left V 4 bases short and J 4 bases short, with 19 bases between. Per germline, CDR1 SGHRS and CDR2 YFSETQ.

This rearrangement joins TRBV24-1 to TRBJ1-2; D remains ambiguous. V lost 4 bases and J lost 0, with 8 bases in between. The CDR3 spans 14 residues. Germline CDR1 and CDR2: KGHDR and SFDVKD. In DNA form, the CDR3 reads TGTGCCACCAGTGACTTCTCGGCTAACTATGGCTACACCTTC. Protein sequence: CATSDFSANYGYTF.

The chain uses TRBV21-1 and TRBJ1-2; the D call in the table, TRBD1, was not verified against the DNA. TRBV21-1 represents a pseudogene. This CDR3 comprises 14 residues. This CDR3 is CASRLGQGVYGYTF. In DNA, the CDR3 is TGTGCCAGCAGGCTGGGACAGGGAGTCTATGGCTACACCTTC.

The chain couples TRBV11-3 to TRBJ2-1, with D hard to call. V was shortened by 3 bases and J by 5 bases, with 8 bases between the two germline ends. Looked up from germline, CDR1 is SGHNT and CDR2 is YENEEA. CDR3 size: 13 residues. The CDR3 DNA follows: TGTGCCAGCAGCTTTACAGAAAACAATGAGCAGTTCTTC. It encodes CASSFTENNEQFF. Variable domain in full (rest from reference TRBV11-3 and TRBJ2-1): EAGVVQSPRYKIIEKKQPVAFWCNPISGHNTLYWYLQNLGQGPELLIRYENEEAVDDSQLPKDRFSAERLKGVDSTLKIQPAELGDSAVYLCASSFTENNEQFFGPGTRLTVL.

V is TRBV5-4 and J is TRBJ2-7; D is unresolved. The V gene's germline CDR1 is SGHNT and CDR2 YYREEE (reference sequence). The V gene lost 0 bases and the J gene lost 2 bases, with 3 bases spanning the gap. This CDR3 spans 12 amino acids. The CDR3 sequence: CASSLGTYEQYF. The CDR3 DNA reads TGTGCCAGCAGCTTGGGTACCTACGAGCAGTACTTC.